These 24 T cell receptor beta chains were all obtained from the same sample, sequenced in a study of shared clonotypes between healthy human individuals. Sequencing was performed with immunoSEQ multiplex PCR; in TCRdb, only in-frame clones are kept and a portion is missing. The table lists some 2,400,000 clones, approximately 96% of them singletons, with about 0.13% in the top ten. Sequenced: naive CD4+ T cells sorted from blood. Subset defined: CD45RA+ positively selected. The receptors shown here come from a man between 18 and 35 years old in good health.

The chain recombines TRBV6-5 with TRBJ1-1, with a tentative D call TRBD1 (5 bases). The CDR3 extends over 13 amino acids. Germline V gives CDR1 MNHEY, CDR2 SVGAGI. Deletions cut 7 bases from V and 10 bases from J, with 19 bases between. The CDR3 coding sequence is TGTGCCAGCAAGGGTCACGGATTTCAGGGAGCTTTCTTT. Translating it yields CASKGHGFQGAFF.

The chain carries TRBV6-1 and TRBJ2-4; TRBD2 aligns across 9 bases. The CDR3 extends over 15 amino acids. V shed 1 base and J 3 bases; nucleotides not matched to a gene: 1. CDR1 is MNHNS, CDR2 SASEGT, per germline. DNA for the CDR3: TGTGCCAGCAGTGAAGGGACTAGCGTCAAAAACATTCAGTACTTC. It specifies CASSEGTSVKNIQYF.

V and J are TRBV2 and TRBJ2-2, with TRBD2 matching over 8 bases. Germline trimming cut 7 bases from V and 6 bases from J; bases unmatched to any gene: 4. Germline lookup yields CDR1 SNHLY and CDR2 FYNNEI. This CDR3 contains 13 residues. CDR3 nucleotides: TGTGCCAGCACGGTAGCGGGACCCGGGGAGCTGTTTTTT. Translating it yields CASTVAGPGELFF.

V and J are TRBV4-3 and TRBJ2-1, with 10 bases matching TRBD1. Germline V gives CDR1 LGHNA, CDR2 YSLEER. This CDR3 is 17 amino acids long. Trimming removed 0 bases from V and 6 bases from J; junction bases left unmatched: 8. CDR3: CASSQEWDRGPSNEQFF. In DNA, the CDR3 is TGCGCCAGCAGCCAAGAGTGGGACAGGGGACCCTCCAATGAGCAGTTCTTC.

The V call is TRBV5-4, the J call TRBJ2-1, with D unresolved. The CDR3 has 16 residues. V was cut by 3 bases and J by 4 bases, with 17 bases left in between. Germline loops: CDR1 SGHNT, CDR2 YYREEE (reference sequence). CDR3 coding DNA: TGTGCCAGCAGCTCACCCTTGCGGAAACAATACAATGAGCAGTTCTTC. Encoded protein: CASSSPLRKQYNEQFF.

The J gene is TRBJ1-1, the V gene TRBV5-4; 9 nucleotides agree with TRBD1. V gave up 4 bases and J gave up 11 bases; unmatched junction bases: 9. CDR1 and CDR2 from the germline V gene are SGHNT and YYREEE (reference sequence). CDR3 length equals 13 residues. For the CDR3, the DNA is TGTGCCAGCAGCCCCGGGACAGGGCTCTGGGCTTTCTTT. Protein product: CASSPGTGLWAFF.

CDR3: CASSLDGRGLEQYF. DNA for the CDR3: TGTGCCAGCAGCTTAGACGGCAGGGGGTTGGAGCAGTACTTC. This rearrangement joins TRBV7-2 to TRBJ2-7, with TRBD1 matching over 7 bases. J gave up 7 bases and V 1 base, and 7 bases lay outside the gene matches. CDR1 is SGHTA and CDR2 is FQGNSA in the germline V gene. This CDR3 contains 14 residues.

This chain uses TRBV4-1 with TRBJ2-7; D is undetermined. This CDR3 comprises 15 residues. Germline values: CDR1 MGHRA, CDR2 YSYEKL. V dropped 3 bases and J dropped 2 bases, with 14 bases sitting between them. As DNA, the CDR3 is TGCGCCAGCAGCCATGGGCCCCTGGGAACCTACGAGCAGTACTTC. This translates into CASSHGPLGTYEQYF.

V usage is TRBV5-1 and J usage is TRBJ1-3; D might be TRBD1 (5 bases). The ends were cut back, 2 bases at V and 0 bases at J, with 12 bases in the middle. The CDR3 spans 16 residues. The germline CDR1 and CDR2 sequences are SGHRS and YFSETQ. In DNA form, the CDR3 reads TGCGCCAGCAGCTTTCTGGGACTGAGCTCTGGAAACACCATATATTTT. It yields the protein CASSFLGLSSGNTIYF.

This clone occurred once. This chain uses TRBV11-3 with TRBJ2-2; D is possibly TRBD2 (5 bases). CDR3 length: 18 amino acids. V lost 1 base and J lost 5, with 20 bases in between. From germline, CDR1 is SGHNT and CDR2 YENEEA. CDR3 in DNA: TGTGCCAGCAGCTTAGGGCTAACGACGGGGTCTAGGACCGGGGAGCTGTTTTTT. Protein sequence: CASSLGLTTGSRTGELFF.

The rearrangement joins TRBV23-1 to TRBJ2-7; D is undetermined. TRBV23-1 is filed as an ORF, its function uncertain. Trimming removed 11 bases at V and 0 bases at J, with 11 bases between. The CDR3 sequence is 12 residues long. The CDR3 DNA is TGCGCCTTAGGTGGGCCCTCCTACGAGCAGTACTTC. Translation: CALGGPSYEQYF.

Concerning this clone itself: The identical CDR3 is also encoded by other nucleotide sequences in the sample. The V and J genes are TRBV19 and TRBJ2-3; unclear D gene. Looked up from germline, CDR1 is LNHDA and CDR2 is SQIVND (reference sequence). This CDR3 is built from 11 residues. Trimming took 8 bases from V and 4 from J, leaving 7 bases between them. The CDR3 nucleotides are TGTGCCAGTTCCAAGGCAGATACGCAGTATTTT. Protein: CASSKADTQYF.

In nucleotides, the CDR3 is TGTGCCAGCAGTGATTGGGAGGGACGCTCCTACGAGCAGTACTTC. Protein: CASSDWEGRSYEQYF. The rearrangement uses TRBV6-1 and TRBJ2-7; 7 bases map to TRBD2. Germline V gene data show CDR1 as MNHNS and CDR2 as SASEGT. This CDR3 region has 15 residues. V shed 3 bases and J 0 bases; nucleotides not matched to a gene: 5.

The CDR3 spells CASDIGVVTDTQYF. Here the CDR3 DNA reads TGTGCCAGCGACATCGGGGTGGTCACAGATACGCAGTATTTT. V and J are TRBV2 and TRBJ2-3, with D maybe TRBD2 (5 bases). This CDR3 contains 14 residues. The V and J ends lost 8 bases and 2 bases respectively, with 14 bases between them. Germline V lookup: CDR1 SNHLY, CDR2 FYNNEI. The entire variable domain, with the rest obtained from reference TRBV2 and TRBJ2-3, is as follows: EPEVTQTPSHQVTQMGQEVILRCVPISNHLYFYWYRQILGQKVEFLVSFYNNEISEKSEIFDDQFSVERPDGSNFTLKIRSTKLEDSAMYFCASDIGVVTDTQYFGPGTRLTVL.

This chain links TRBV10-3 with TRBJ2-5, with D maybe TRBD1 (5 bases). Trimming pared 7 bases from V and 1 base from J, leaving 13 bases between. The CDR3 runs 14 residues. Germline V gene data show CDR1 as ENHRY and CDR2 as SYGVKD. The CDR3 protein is CAITSMQGQETQYF. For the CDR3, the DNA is TGTGCCATCACCTCTATGCAGGGCCAAGAGACCCAGTACTTC.

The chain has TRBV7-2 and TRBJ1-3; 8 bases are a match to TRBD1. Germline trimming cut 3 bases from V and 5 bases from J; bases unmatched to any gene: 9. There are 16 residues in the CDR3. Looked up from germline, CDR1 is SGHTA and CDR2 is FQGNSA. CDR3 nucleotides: TGTGCCAGCAGCTTTGGACAGGGAGGGAAGAGAAACACCATATATTTT. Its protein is CASSFGQGGKRNTIYF.

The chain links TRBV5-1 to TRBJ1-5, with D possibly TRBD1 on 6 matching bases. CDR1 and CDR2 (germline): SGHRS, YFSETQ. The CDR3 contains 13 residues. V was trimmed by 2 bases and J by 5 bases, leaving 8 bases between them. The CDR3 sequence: CASSFRGDQPQHF. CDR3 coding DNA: TGCGCCAGCAGCTTCAGGGGCGATCAGCCCCAGCATTTT.

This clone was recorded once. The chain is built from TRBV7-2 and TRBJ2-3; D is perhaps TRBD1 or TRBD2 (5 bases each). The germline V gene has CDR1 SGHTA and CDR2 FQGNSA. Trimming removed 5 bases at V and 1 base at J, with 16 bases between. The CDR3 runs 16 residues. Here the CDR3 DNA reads TGTGCCAGCAGCCCGGGACCCGATTATCGCACAGATACGCAGTATTTT. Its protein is CASSPGPDYRTDTQYF.

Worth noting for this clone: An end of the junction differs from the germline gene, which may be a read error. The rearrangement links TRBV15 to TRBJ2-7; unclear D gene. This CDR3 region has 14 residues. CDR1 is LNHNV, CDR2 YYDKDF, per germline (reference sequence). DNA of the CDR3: TGTGCCACCAGCAGAGACCGGGTTTCCTCCGAGCAGTACTTC. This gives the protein CATSRDRVSSEQYF.

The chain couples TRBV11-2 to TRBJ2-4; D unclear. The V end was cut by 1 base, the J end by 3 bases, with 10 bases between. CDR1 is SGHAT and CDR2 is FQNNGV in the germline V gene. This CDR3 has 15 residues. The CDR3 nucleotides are TGTGCCAGCAGCTTAGGGCCCGGCGGCAAAAACATTCAGTACTTC. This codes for CASSLGPGGKNIQYF.

As DNA, the CDR3 is TGTGCCAGCAGCCCTGTGCCAAAGCGGGCGAACACCGGGGAGCTGTTTTTT. Amino acids: CASSPVPKRANTGELFF. V gene TRBV11-2 combines with J gene TRBJ2-2; weak D call: TRBD2 (6 bases). CDR3 length equals 17 residues. V was clipped by 5 bases and J by 0 bases, with 16 bases between them. Germline loops: CDR1 SGHAT, CDR2 FQNNGV.

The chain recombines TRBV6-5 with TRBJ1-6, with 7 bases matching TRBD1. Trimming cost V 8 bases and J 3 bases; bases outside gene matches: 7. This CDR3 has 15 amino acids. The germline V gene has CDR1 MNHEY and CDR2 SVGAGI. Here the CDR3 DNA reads TGTGCCAGCCTCTTCAGACAGGGCTATAATTCACCCCTCCACTTT. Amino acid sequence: CASLFRQGYNSPLHF.

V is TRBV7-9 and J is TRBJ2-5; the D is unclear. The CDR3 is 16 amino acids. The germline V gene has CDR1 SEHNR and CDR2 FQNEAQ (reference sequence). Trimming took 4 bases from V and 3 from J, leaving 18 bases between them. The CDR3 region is CASSSFDKTAEETQYF. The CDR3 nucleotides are TGTGCCAGCAGCTCGTTTGACAAAACCGCGGAAGAGACCCAGTACTTC.

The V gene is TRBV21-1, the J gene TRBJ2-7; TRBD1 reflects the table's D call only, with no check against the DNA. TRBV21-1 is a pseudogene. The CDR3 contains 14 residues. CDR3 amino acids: CASSKVISGREQYF. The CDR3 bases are TGTGCCAGCAGCAAAGTAATTTCAGGTCGCGAGCAGTACTTC.